The 18 T cell receptor beta chains listed next were all sequenced from one sample in a study of blood T cell repertoires in COVID-19. Generated by immunoSEQ multiplex PCR, the TCRdb table keeps only in-frame clones and is missing some. The table has roughly 52,000 clones, approximately 78% seen once. The sequencing input was peripheral blood. These receptors came from a human donor in a cohort sampled during active or convalescent COVID-19.

The V and J genes are TRBV5-1 and TRBJ1-2; TRBD1 matches 8 bases. The CDR3 runs to 14 residues. After removal of 3 bases from V and 6 bases from J, the junction contained 7 bases not matched to a gene. Germline V gives CDR1 SGHRS, CDR2 YFSETQ. The CDR3 nucleotides read TGCGCCAGCAGCTCGGGACAGGTGGTTCATGGCTACACCTTC. As protein: CASSSGQVVHGYTF. Full variable domain (rest looked up from reference TRBV5-1 and TRBJ1-2): KAGVTQTPRYLIKTRGQQVTLSCSPISGHRSVSWYQQTPGQGLQFLFEYFSETQRNKGNFPGRFSGRQFSNSRSEMNVSTLELGDSALYLCASSSGQVVHGYTFGSGTRLTVV.

The J gene is TRBJ2-2, the V gene TRBV24-1; TRBD2 agrees at 12 bases. The CDR3 runs 16 residues. The V and J ends lost 3 bases and 7 bases, in that order; junction bases with no gene match: 5. From germline, CDR1 is KGHDR and CDR2 SFDVKD. The CDR3 coding sequence is TGTGCCACCAGTGATACTAGCGGGGGGCCATTCGGGGAGCTGTTTTTT. Translating gives CATSDTSGGPFGELFF.

V usage is TRBV7-2 and J usage is TRBJ2-3, with 11 bases matching TRBD2. The CDR3 spans 16 residues. Germline V gives CDR1 SGHTA, CDR2 FQGNSA. With 1 base clipped from V and 3 bases from J, the junction kept 3 bases outside the gene matches. CDR3 coding DNA: TGTGCCAGCAGCTTAGTGACTAGCGGGGCGACAGATACGCAGTATTTT. Its translation: CASSLVTSGATDTQYF.

The chain joins TRBV13 to TRBJ2-5; unclear D gene. Looked up from germline, CDR1 is PRHDT and CDR2 is FYEKMQ (reference sequence). V dropped 3 bases and J dropped 3 bases, with 11 bases sitting between them. The length of the CDR3 is 14 residues. The CDR3 bases are TGTGCCAGCAGCTTTTCCGGTAACGAAGAGACCCAGTACTTC. It yields the protein CASSFSGNEETQYF.

The chain recombines TRBV9 with TRBJ2-4; tentatively, D is TRBD1 (6 bases). Trimming shortened V by 0 bases and J by 7 bases, and 11 bases separated the two germline ends. The CDR3 is 14 residues long. Germline values: CDR1 SGDLS, CDR2 YYNGEE. DNA for the CDR3: TGTGCCAGCAGCGTAGGAACAGGGCCGAACATTCAGTACTTC. Translation: CASSVGTGPNIQYF.

V and J are TRBV5-8 and TRBJ2-7; possibly TRBD1 for D (5 bases). This CDR3 is built from 13 residues. Germline V lookup: CDR1 SGHTS, CDR2 YDEGEE. V was shortened by 0 bases and J by 5 bases, with 9 bases between the two germline ends. The CDR3 nucleotides are TGTGCCAGCAGCTTGGCTCCAGGGAACGAGCAGTACTTC. It yields the protein CASSLAPGNEQYF.

The gene calls are TRBV29-1 and TRBJ1-6; D gene uncertain. This CDR3 spans 13 amino acids. The ends were cut back, 5 bases at V and 10 bases at J, with 15 bases in the middle. The V gene's germline CDR1 is SQVTM and CDR2 ANQGSEA. The CDR3 reads CSVCATDGSPLHF. CDR3 nucleotides: TGCAGCGTTTGCGCCACAGACGGATCACCCCTCCACTTT.

V is TRBV19 and J is TRBJ2-7; 8 bases map to TRBD1. The junction had 8 bases not matched to a gene; V was cut back by 6 bases and J by 4 bases. The CDR3 length is 14 residues. CDR1 is LNHDA and CDR2 is SQIVND in the germline V gene (reference sequence). The CDR3 reads CASRLAGGFYEQYF. CDR3 sequence (DNA): TGTGCCAGTAGATTGGCAGGGGGCTTTTACGAGCAGTACTTC.

As concerns this clone: The same CDR3 also results from other DNA sequences found in this sample. This sequence joins TRBV19 and TRBJ1-1; 8 bases align to TRBD1. With 6 bases clipped from V and 0 bases from J, the junction kept 3 bases outside the gene matches. This CDR3 spans 14 amino acids. Germline CDR1 reads LNHDA; CDR2 reads SQIVND (reference sequence). The chain's CDR3 is CASSGTGLNTEAFF. The CDR3, as DNA: TGTGCCAGTAGCGGGACAGGCTTGAACACTGAAGCTTTCTTT. The whole variable domain, remainder taken from reference TRBV19 and TRBJ1-1, is DGGITQSPKYLFRKEGQNVTLSCEQNLNHDAMYWYRQDPGQGLRLIYYSQIVNDFQKGDIAEGYSVSREKKESFPLTVTSAQKNPTAFYLCASSGTGLNTEAFFGQGTRLTVV.

V gene TRBV5-8 combines with J gene TRBJ1-2; TRBD1 matches at 8 bases. Germline CDR1 reads SGHTS; CDR2 reads YDEGEE. The length of the CDR3 is 16 residues. V lost 0 bases, J lost 8 bases, and 12 bases stayed unmatched. The CDR3 DNA follows: TGTGCCAGCAGCTTGGAGGGCAGGGGGCCTCCTTTCGGCTACACCTTC. Its translation is CASSLEGRGPPFGYTF.

The gene calls are TRBV20-1 and TRBJ1-2, with 7 bases fitting TRBD1. The length of the CDR3 is 11 residues. The germline V gene encodes CDR1 DFQATT and CDR2 SNEGSKA (reference sequence). V shed 6 bases and J 7 bases; nucleotides not matched to a gene: 5. The CDR3 bases are TGCAGTGCAAAAGGGGGCCTTGGCTACACCTTC. Translation gives CSAKGGLGYTF.

The rearrangement uses TRBV21-1 and TRBJ2-1; no check of the table's D call, TRBD2, against the DNA was made. TRBV21-1 is flagged as a pseudogene. This CDR3 has 11 residues. CDR3 DNA: TGTGCCAGCAGCTCTCACAATGAGCGGTTCTTC. It encodes CASSSHNERFF.

J is TRBJ1-4 and V is TRBV29-1, with 10 nucleotides matching TRBD1. The V gene's germline CDR1 is SQVTM and CDR2 ANQGSEA. The V gene end was trimmed by 6 bases and the J gene end by 8 bases; junction bases not matched to a gene: 9. This CDR3 is built from 14 residues. CDR3 bases: TGCAGCGTCGGTGAAGGGACAGGGGACGAAAAACTGTTTTTT. It is translated as CSVGEGTGDEKLFF.

The J gene is TRBJ2-7, the V gene TRBV7-6; tentatively, D is TRBD1 (5 bases). Trimming pared 1 base from V and 5 bases from J, leaving 21 bases between. Germline CDR1 is SGHVS and CDR2 is FNYEAQ. The CDR3 totals 17 residues. CDR3 protein: CASSLDRRTGITHEQYF. In DNA form, the CDR3 reads TGTGCCAGCAGCTTAGATCGGAGAACAGGAATCACCCACGAGCAGTACTTC.

The rearrangement links TRBV2 to TRBJ2-7; 9 nucleotides line up with TRBD1. In germline, CDR1 is SNHLY, CDR2 FYNNEI. Losses at the gene ends were 3 bases for V and 3 bases for J; bases not matched to a gene: 6. The CDR3 length is 15 residues. CDR3 region: CASSDPGQGSYEQYF. CDR3 coding DNA: TGTGCCAGCAGTGACCCAGGACAGGGGAGCTACGAGCAGTACTTC. The full variable domain, completed using reference TRBV2 and TRBJ2-7, is EPEVTQTPSHQVTQMGQEVILRCVPISNHLYFYWYRQILGQKVEFLVSFYNNEISEKSEIFDDQFSVERPDGSNFTLKIRSTKLEDSAMYFCASSDPGQGSYEQYFGPGTRLTVT.

This clone appeared a few times. The rearrangement links TRBV7-2 to TRBJ1-5; a weak D match, TRBD1 (5 bases). V lost 2 bases and J lost 6, with 14 bases in between. Germline V gene sequence: CDR1 SGHTA, CDR2 FQGNSA. The CDR3 runs to 15 residues. CDR3 sequence: CASSLWAGQGQPQHF. The CDR3 region has the DNA TGTGCCAGCAGCTTATGGGCGGGGCAGGGTCAGCCCCAGCATTTT.

This rearrangement joins TRBV7-9 to TRBJ2-2, with 8 bases that match TRBD2. Germline CDR1 and CDR2: SEHNR and FQNEAQ (reference sequence). The CDR3 has 16 residues. V was clipped by 5 bases and J by 4 bases; unmatched bases: 9. The DNA of the CDR3 is TGTGCCAGCAGCCCAAAGCGGGGGCGGGGCACCGGGGAGCTGTTTTTT. This codes for CASSPKRGRGTGELFF. Variable domain in full (rest from reference TRBV7-9 and TRBJ2-2): DTGVSQNPRHKITKRGQNVTFRCDPISEHNRLYWYRQTLGQGPEFLTYFQNEAQLEKSRLLSDRFSAERPKGSFSTLEIQRTEQGDSAMYLCASSPKRGRGTGELFFGEGSRLTVL.

The chain combines TRBV12-3 or TRBV12-4 with TRBJ1-3, with D perhaps matching TRBD1 (5 bases). V shed 5 bases and J shed 4 bases, with 9 bases lying between them. The CDR3 length is 13 residues. CDR3 protein: CASSQGSGNTIYF. DNA of the CDR3: TGTGCCAGCAGTCAGGGTTCAGGAAACACCATATATTTT.